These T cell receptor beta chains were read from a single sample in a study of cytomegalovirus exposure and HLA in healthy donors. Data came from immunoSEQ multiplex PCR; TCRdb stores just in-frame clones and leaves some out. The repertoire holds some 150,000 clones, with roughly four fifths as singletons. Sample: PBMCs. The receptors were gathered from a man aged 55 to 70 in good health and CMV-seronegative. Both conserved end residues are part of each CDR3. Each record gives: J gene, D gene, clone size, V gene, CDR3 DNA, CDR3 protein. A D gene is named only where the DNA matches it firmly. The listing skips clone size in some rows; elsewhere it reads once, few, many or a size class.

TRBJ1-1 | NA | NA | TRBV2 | TGTGCTCTCGGGGGGAACACTGAAGCTTTCTTT | CALGGNTEAFF
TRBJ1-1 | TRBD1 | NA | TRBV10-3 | TGTGCCATCAGTGATATCTCAGGGGGCACTGAAGCTTTCTTT | CAISDISGGTEAFF
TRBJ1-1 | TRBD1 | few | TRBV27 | TGTGCCAGCAGTCCGTGGACAGGGACCATGAACACTGAAGCTTTCTTT | CASSPWTGTMNTEAFF
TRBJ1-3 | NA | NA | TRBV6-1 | TGTGCCAGCGTTAGCAGAACAAACGGAAACACCATATATTTT | CASVSRTNGNTIYF
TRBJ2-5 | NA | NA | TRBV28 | TGTGCCAGCAGCGTAAAGGGGGCCCAGTACTTC | CASSVKGAQYF
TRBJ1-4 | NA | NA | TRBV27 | TGTGCCAGCAGTTTTGGCAGGGGCGGAGAAAAACTGTTTTTT | CASSFGRGGEKLFF
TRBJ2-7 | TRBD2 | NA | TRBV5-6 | TGTGCCAGCAGCGACCGGGGGGACTACACCTACGAGCAGTACTTC | CASSDRGDYTYEQYF
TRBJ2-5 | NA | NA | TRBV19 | TGTGCCAGTAGTATAGTAAGGGCAGGGATGGAGACCCAGTACTTC | CASSIVRAGMETQYF
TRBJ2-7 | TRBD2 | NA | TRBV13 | TGTGCCAGCAGCCCGGGTCCTCGGACTAGTCCCGACGAGCAGTACTTC | CASSPGPRTSPDEQYF
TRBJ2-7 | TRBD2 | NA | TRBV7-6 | TGTGCCAGCAGCCCCCGGGGGGGGGTAAGTGAGTACTTC | CASSPRGGVSEYF
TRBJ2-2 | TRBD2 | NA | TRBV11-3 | TGTGCCAGCAGCGGGACTAGCGGGGGGATGAACACCGGGGAGCTGTTTTTT | CASSGTSGGMNTGELFF
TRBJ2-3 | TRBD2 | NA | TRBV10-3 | TGTGCCATCAGTGACTCCGGGATGGGTCTAGCGGGGCGCACAGATACGCAGTATTTT | CAISDSGMGLAGRTDTQYF
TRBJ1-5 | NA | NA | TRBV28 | TGTGCCAGCAGTCTACAACTACGGAGGCAGCCCCAGCATTTT | CASSLQLRRQPQHF
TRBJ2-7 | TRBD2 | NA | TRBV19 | TGTGCCAGTAGTATATCTGCGGGAGAAACCTACGAGCAGTACTTC | CASSISAGETYEQYF
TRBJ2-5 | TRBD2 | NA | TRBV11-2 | TGTGCCAGCAGCTTAGATCTATGGCGTAGCGGGGAAGAGACCCAGTACTTC | CASSLDLWRSGEETQYF
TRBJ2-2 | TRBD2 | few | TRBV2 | TGTGCCAGCAGTGTGGGGGGAGGGTCCACCGGGGAGCTGTTTTTT | CASSVGGGSTGELFF
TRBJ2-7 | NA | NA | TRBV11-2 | TGTGCCAAACCCTCGGTTTACGAGCAGTACTTC | CAKPSVYEQYF
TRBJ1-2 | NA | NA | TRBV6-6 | TGTGCCAGCAGTGGCACTATGGGCTATGGCTACACCTTC | CASSGTMGYGYTF
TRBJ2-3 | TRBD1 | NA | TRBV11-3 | TGTGCCAGCAGCTTGCGGACAGGGGGCCCAGATACGCAGTATTTT | CASSLRTGGPDTQYF
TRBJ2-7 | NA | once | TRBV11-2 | TGTGCCAGCAGCCGTGGAGCAGGAGGGACCTACGAGCAGTACTTC | CASSRGAGGTYEQYF
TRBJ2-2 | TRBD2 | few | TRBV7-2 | TGTGCCAGCAGCCCAGCTGGCGGGAGGTACTCCGGGGAGCTGTTTTTT | CASSPAGGRYSGELFF
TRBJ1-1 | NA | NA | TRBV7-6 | TGTGCCAGCAGCTTTGACAGTTACACTGAAGCTTTCTTT | CASSFDSYTEAFF
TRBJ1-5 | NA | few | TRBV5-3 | TGTGCCAGAAGCTTGGCTAGGCGGGGCGGTCAGCCCCAGCATTTT | CARSLARRGGQPQHF
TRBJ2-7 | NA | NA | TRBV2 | TGTGCCAGCAAAGAATTGGACAACTACGAGCAGTACTTC | CASKELDNYEQYF
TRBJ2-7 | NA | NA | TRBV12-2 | TGTGCAAGTCGCTTAGCGTGTTATATGAACGAGAGCTCCTACGAGCAGTACTTC | CASRLACYMNESSYEQYF
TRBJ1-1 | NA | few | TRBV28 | TGTGCCAGCAGTTTACTCCACAGGGATGAGGCTTTCTTT | CASSLLHRDEAFF
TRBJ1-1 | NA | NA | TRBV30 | TGTGCCTGGATCCGAGGGTCTGGCACTGAAGCTTTCTTT | CAWIRGSGTEAFF
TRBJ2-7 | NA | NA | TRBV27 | TGTGCCAGCAGTTTAGCTCCTAGCTTCTACGAGCAGTACTTC | CASSLAPSFYEQYF
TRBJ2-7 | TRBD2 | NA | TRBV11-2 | TGTGCCAGCAGCTCTAGCGGAGGACACTACGAGCAGTACTTC | CASSSSGGHYEQYF
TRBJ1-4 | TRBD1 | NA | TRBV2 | TGTGCCGGCGGACAGGGATCAAGCGAAAAACTGCTTTTT | CAGGQGSSEKLLF
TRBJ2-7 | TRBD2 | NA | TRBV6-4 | TGTGCCAGCAGTGGGACTAGCGGAGGCGGGCGGTACGAGCAGTACTTC | CASSGTSGGGRYEQYF
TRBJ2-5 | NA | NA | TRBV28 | TGTGCCAGCAGCCGCACCGGGGAGACCCAGTACTTC | CASSRTGETQYF
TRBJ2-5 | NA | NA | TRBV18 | TGTGCCAGCTCACCGGAGGCAAGGTACCAAGAGACCCAGTACTTC | CASSPEARYQETQYF
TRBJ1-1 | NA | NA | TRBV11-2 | TGTGCCAGCACCTCCCACGGGGGGAACACTGAAGCTTTCTTT | CASTSHGGNTEAFF
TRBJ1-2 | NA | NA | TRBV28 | TGTGCCAGCAGTTTAACGGGGCGGGGCAACTATGGCTACACCTTC | CASSLTGRGNYGYTF
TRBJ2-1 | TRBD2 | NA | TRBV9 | TGTGCCAGCAGCGCCTTTACTAGCGGGGGTTACACCTACAATGAGCAGTTCTTC | CASSAFTSGGYTYNEQFF
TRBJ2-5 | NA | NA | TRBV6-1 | TGTGCCAGCGACTCCCTGTACCAAGAGACCCAGTACTTC | CASDSLYQETQYF
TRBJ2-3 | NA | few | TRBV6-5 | TGTGCCAGCAGTTACTCGCAGGACAAAGCAGATACGCAGTATTTT | CASSYSQDKADTQYF
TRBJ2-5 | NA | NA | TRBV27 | TGTGCCAGCAGTTTAGCGGTTTCGGGGGAGACCCAGTACTTC | CASSLAVSGETQYF
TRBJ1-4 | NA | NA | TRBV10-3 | TGTGCCATCAAGGTAGAGGGTACTAATGAAAAACTGTTTTTT | CAIKVEGTNEKLFF
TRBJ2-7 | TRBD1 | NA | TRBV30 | TGTGCCTGGAGAATGGGAGGGACAGGGGGCCGGGAGCAGTACTTC | CAWRMGGTGGREQYF
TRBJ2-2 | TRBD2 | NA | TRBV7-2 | TGTGCCAGCAACTACGCAGCGGGGGGGCCTGCCGGGGAGCTGTTTTTT | CASNYAAGGPAGELFF
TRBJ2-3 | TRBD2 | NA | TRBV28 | TGTGCCAGCAGTAGACTAGCGGGAGAGGATACGCAGTATTTT | CASSRLAGEDTQYF
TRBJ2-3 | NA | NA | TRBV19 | TGTGCCAGTAGTATGGGGGGAGCTAGCACAGATACGCAGTATTTT | CASSMGGASTDTQYF
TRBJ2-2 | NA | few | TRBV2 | TGTGCCAGCCTGGGGAGGAACACCGGGGAGCTGTTTTTT | CASLGRNTGELFF
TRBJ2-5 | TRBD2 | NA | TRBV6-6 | TGTGCCAGCAGTTACAGAGTTAGCGGGGGTGAGACCCAGTACTTC | CASSYRVSGGETQYF
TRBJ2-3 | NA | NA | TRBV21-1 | TGTGCCAGCAGCACCTCAGGGATAGGGCGCACAGATACGCAGTATTTT | CASSTSGIGRTDTQYF
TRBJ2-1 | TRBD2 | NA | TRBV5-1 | TGCGCCAGCAGCTTGGTGGGGGGGGACAATGAGCAGTTCTTC | CASSLVGGDNEQFF
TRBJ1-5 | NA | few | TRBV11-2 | TGTGCCAGCAGCTTAAGTGCCGGGAGCAATCAGCCCCAGCATTTT | CASSLSAGSNQPQHF
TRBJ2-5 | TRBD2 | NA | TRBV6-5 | TGTGCCAGCAGCCCCAGGTTAGCGGGAGAGACCCAGTACTTC | CASSPRLAGETQYF
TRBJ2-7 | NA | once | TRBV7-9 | TGTGCCAGCAGCTTAGATACAGCGGGTGAGCAGTACTTC | CASSLDTAGEQYF
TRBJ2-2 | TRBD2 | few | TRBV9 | TGTGCCAGCAGCGTAGTTGGAACGGGAGGGCCATCCGGGGAGCTGTTTTTT | CASSVVGTGGPSGELFF
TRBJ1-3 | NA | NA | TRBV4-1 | TGCGCCAGCAGCCAAGTGGCCACGGTATACAGCTCTGGAAACACCATATATTTT | CASSQVATVYSSGNTIYF
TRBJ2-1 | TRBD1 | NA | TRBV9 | TGTGCCAGCAGCGTCCAGGGGGAGCACAATGAGCAGTTCTTC | CASSVQGEHNEQFF
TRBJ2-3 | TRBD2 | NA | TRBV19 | TGTGCCAGTACCGCCGGACTAGCGGGGCCCACAGATACGCAGTATTTT | CASTAGLAGPTDTQYF
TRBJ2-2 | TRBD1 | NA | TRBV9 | TGTGCCAGCAGGCAGGGGGCGAACACCGGGGAGCTGTTTTTT | CASRQGANTGELFF
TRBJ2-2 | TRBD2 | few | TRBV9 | TGTGCCAGCAGCGTGGGACTAGCGGACACCGGGGAGCTGTTTTTT | CASSVGLADTGELFF
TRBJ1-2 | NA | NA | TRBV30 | TGTGCCTGGAGTGCTAACAGCTTTAACTATGGCTACACCTTC | CAWSANSFNYGYTF
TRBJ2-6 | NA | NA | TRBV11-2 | TGTGCCAGCAGCTCGAGAGCTGGGGCCAACGTCCTGACTTTC | CASSSRAGANVLTF
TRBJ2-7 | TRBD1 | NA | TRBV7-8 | TGTGCCAGCAGCCCAAGGCCCTGGGACAGGGGGGTCGACGAGCAGTACTTC | CASSPRPWDRGVDEQYF